One sample yielded the 22 T cell receptor beta chains listed below, sequenced in a study of blood T cell repertoires in COVID-19. TCRdb's copy holds only in-frame clones and misses some; the assay was immunoSEQ multiplex PCR. The sample carries 85,000 to 130,000 clones, roughly 86% recorded once. Sequenced material: peripheral blood. The receptors derive from a woman aged 55-69 years with acute or convalescent COVID-19.

The V call is TRBV3-1 (or the pseudogene TRBV3-2), the J call TRBJ1-5; 8 bases are shared with TRBD1. CDR1 is LGHDT, CDR2 YNNKEL, per germline (reference sequence). J gave up 6 bases and V 0 bases, and 4 bases lay outside the gene matches. The CDR3 is made up of 15 amino acids. CDR3 residues: CASSQDRGPGQPQHF. The CDR3 nucleotides are TGTGCCAGCAGCCAAGACAGGGGGCCGGGTCAGCCCCAGCATTTT.

V usage is TRBV2 and J usage is TRBJ1-6, with unresolved D. V was pared by 7 bases and J by 11 bases, with 27 bases between. The CDR3 has 17 residues. CDR1 is SNHLY and CDR2 is FYNNEI in the germline V gene. This CDR3 reads CASTPIRGNRRLAPLHF. The DNA of the CDR3 is TGTGCCAGCACCCCCATACGAGGCAACCGTCGTTTGGCACCCCTCCACTTT.

Notes on this clone: One junction end disagrees with the germline gene, perhaps due to a read error. V is TRBV7-7 and J is TRBJ2-2; 10 bases match TRBD2. Germline V lookup: CDR1 SSHAT, CDR2 FNYEAQ (reference sequence). This CDR3 comprises 19 residues. The DNA for the CDR3 is TGTGCTAGCAGCTTAGCCCCCTTAGCGGGAGGAACGAACACCGGGGAGCTGTTTTTT. Amino acids: CASSLAPLAGGTNTGELFF.

This chain connects TRBV28 to TRBJ1-2; TRBD1 matches 7 bases. This CDR3 is built from 14 residues. V lost 3 bases to trimming and J lost 7 bases; unmatched junction nucleotides: 8. Per the germline V gene, CDR1 is MDHEN and CDR2 is SYDVKM. CDR3 in DNA: TGTGCCAGCAGTTTTGGCCAGGGGGTCTTTGGCTACACCTTC. Its translation: CASSFGQGVFGYTF.

The chain employs TRBV6-6 and TRBJ2-5, with 7 bases identical to TRBD2. The trim removed 3 bases at V and 3 bases at J, leaving 7 bases unmatched. This CDR3 is built from 15 residues. Germline V gene data show CDR1 as MNHNY and CDR2 as SVGAGI (reference sequence). The CDR3 DNA reads as TGTGCCAGCAGTTATCGAGCGGGAAGTGAAGAGACCCAGTACTTC. This encodes CASSYRAGSEETQYF.

This clone has a single count. The gene calls are TRBV11-2 and TRBJ2-1, with TRBD2 matching 8 bases. Germline trimming cut 3 bases from V and 7 bases from J; bases unmatched to any gene: 5. Germline-derived CDR1 and CDR2 are SGHAT and FQNNGV. The CDR3 runs 14 residues. CDR3 protein: CASSFPGTSNEQFF. In nucleotides, the CDR3 is TGTGCCAGCAGCTTTCCCGGGACTAGTAATGAGCAGTTCTTC.

The genes are TRBV7-8 and TRBJ2-7; a possible D gene is TRBD2 (6 bases). V was pared by 1 base and J by 5 bases, with 15 bases between. The CDR3 length is 15 residues. Per the germline V gene, CDR1 is SGHVS and CDR2 is FQNEAQ. The CDR3 reads CASSLVEGDIDEQYF. DNA for the CDR3: TGTGCCAGCAGCTTAGTGGAGGGAGACATCGACGAGCAGTACTTC.

In nucleotides, the CDR3 is TGTGCCAGTAGTACTATAGTCGACTATGGCTACACCTTC. This gives the protein CASSTIVDYGYTF. The rearrangement uses TRBV19 and TRBJ1-2; D ambiguous. V was shortened by 4 bases and J by 3 bases, with 9 bases between the two germline ends. CDR1 LNHDA and CDR2 SQIVND come from the germline V gene (reference sequence). The CDR3 is 13 residues long.

The rearrangement joins TRBV11-2 to TRBJ2-7; the match to TRBD1 covers 9 bases. The V gene's germline CDR1 is SGHAT and CDR2 FQNNGV. This CDR3 region has 15 residues. Trimming took 5 bases from V and 3 from J; bases not matched to a gene: 8. The CDR3 spells CASSRGGTGSYEQYV. The DNA for the CDR3 is TGTGCCAGCAGCAGGGGGGGGACAGGGAGCTACGAGCAGTACGTC.

V usage is TRBV13 and J usage is TRBJ2-6; 15 nucleotides align to TRBD2. J was trimmed by 2 bases and V by 4 bases; bases with no gene match: 9. Germline lookup yields CDR1 PRHDT and CDR2 FYEKMQ (reference sequence). The CDR3 totals 20 residues. The CDR3 region is CASSSLSRTSGRAGANVLTF. Written as DNA, the CDR3 is TGTGCCAGCAGCTCACTATCCCGGACTAGCGGGAGGGCTGGGGCCAACGTCCTGACTTTC.

The chain links TRBV27 to TRBJ2-7; 12 nucleotides match TRBD1. Germline CDR1 and CDR2: MNHEY and SMNVEV (reference sequence). The V gene end was trimmed by 5 bases and the J gene end by 4 bases; junction bases not matched to a gene: 3. The CDR3 is 14 residues long. CDR3 nucleotide sequence: TGTGCCAGCAGTCTGGGACAGGGGGCGTACGAGCAGTACTTC. Residues: CASSLGQGAYEQYF.

The CDR3 region has the DNA TGTGCCAGCAGCTTAGGCGCTGCTAGCGGCCCTTGGACAGATACGCAGTATTTT. Translated, it gives CASSLGAASGPWTDTQYF. V usage is TRBV7-8 and J usage is TRBJ2-3; TRBD2 matches at 7 bases. Germline CDR1 and CDR2: SGHVS and FQNEAQ. The CDR3 runs 18 residues. V shed 1 base, J shed 3 bases, and the junction held 13 bases outside the gene matches.

CDR3: CASRVGTSPLVYNEQFF. For the CDR3, the DNA is TGTGCCAGCAGGGTGGGGACTAGCCCTCTGGTCTACAATGAGCAGTTCTTC. The chain combines TRBV2 with TRBJ2-1; 9 bases line up with TRBD2. V lost 6 bases and J lost 3; bases outside the gene matches: 12. Germline V lookup: CDR1 SNHLY, CDR2 FYNNEI. This CDR3 spans 17 amino acids.

This clone showed up just a few times. The chain links TRBV12-5 to TRBJ1-1; no reliable D call. CDR3 length: 14 residues. V lost 2 bases, J lost 1 base, and 8 bases lay in between. Germline V gives CDR1 LGHNT, CDR2 FRNRAP. CDR3 in DNA: TGTGCTAGTGGTTTGTCTCAGGAGAACACTGAAGCTTTCTTT. Translated: CASGLSQENTEAFF.

V is TRBV10-3 and J is TRBJ1-1, with D unclear. V was cut by 3 bases and J by 4 bases, with 15 bases left in between. Looked up from germline, CDR1 is ENHRY and CDR2 is SYGVKD. The CDR3 is 15 amino acids. The CDR3 reads CAISDSLVDGTEAFF. The CDR3 coding sequence is TGTGCCATCAGTGACTCCCTAGTAGATGGCACTGAAGCTTTCTTT.

This chain joins TRBV7-9 and TRBJ1-2; tentative D call: TRBD1 (6 bases). Germline V CDR1 and CDR2: SEHNR, FQNEAQ (reference sequence). The V end was cut by 0 bases, the J end by 4 bases, with 18 bases between. The CDR3 length is 17 residues. CDR3 DNA sequence: TGTGCCAGCAGCTTAGCGCATTCTACCACAGGGAGCTATGGCTACACCTTC. It is translated as CASSLAHSTTGSYGYTF. Drawing the rest from reference TRBV7-9 and TRBJ1-2, the complete variable domain is DTGVSQNPRHKITKRGQNVTFRCDPISEHNRLYWYRQTLGQGPEFLTYFQNEAQLEKSRLLSDRFSAERPKGSFSTLEIQRTEQGDSAMYLCASSLAHSTTGSYGYTFGSGTRLTVV.

The gene calls are TRBV5-1 and TRBJ2-1, with 7 nucleotides matching TRBD2. CDR1 is SGHRS and CDR2 is YFSETQ in the germline V gene. V lost 4 bases, J lost 9 bases, and 13 bases stayed unmatched. This CDR3 is built from 15 residues. Written as DNA, the CDR3 is TGCGCCAGCAGCCTTCAGGGCGGGAGTCGGATTGAGCAGTTCTTC. Encoded protein: CASSLQGGSRIEQFF.

The V gene is TRBV6-5, the J gene TRBJ2-1, with D perhaps TRBD1 (6 bases). The CDR3 contains 14 residues. Germline CDR1 MNHEY, CDR2 SVGAGI. V lost 0 bases, J lost 15 bases, and 18 bases lay in between. The CDR3 region is CASSYSFLQGYLFF. Written as DNA, the CDR3 is TGTGCCAGCAGTTACTCATTCTTACAGGGTTATCTGTTCTTC.

V and J are TRBV28 and TRBJ1-2, with TRBD1 matching 7 bases. The CDR3 consists of 14 residues. J gave up 8 bases and V 5 bases, and 11 bases lay outside the gene matches. The germline V gene encodes CDR1 MDHEN and CDR2 SYDVKM. For the CDR3, the DNA is TGTGCCAGCAGTCCTACAGGGGCCGGAAGGGGCTACACCTTC. It specifies CASSPTGAGRGYTF.

V is TRBV21-1 and J is TRBJ2-7; TRBD1 is the table's D call and was not checked against the DNA. TRBV21-1 is a listed pseudogene. This CDR3 is 16 amino acids long. CDR3 sequence (DNA): TGTGCCAGCAGCAAAGCGCTCGGGACAGCTCCCTACGAGCAGTACGTC. Translating gives CASSKALGTAPYEQYV.

Here the CDR3 DNA reads TGTGCCAGCAGTTTACTTAGCTCCTACGAGCAGTACTTC. It encodes CASSLLSSYEQYF. The chain uses TRBV27 and TRBJ2-7; D not certain. CDR3 length equals 13 residues. CDR1 is MNHEY, CDR2 SMNVEV, per germline (reference sequence). Trimming removed 2 bases from V and 0 bases from J, with 5 bases in between.

DNA of the CDR3: TGTGCCAGTACTACGGAGAGATTAGCTTCTGGAAACACCATATATTTT. Its translation: CASTTERLASGNTIYF. V is TRBV19 and J is TRBJ1-3; D gene uncertain. This CDR3 region has 16 residues. Germline V gene lookup returns CDR1 LNHDA and CDR2 SQIVND (reference sequence). The V and J ends lost 7 bases and 1 base respectively, with 17 bases between them.